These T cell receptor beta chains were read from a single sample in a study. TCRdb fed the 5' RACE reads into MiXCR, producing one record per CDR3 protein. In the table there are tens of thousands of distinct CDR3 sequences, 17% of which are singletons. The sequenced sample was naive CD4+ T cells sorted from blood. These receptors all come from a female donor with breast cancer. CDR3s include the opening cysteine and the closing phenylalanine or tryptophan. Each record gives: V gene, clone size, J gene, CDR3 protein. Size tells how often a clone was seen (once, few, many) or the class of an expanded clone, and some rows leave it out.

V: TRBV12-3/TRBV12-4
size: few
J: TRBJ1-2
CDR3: CASSSKGTVYGYTF

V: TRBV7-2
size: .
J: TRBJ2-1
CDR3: CASSLGAGGSGEQFF

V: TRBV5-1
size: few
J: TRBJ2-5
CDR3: CASSLAFEETQYF

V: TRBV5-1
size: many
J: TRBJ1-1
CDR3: CASSLQTGGNEAFF

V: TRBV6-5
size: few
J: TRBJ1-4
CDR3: CASSPITRGNEKLFF

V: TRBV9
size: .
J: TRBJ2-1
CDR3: CASSTRPTSVNEQCF

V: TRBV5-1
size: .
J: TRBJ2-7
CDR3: CASSLAGTAYEQYF

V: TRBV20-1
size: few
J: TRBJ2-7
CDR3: CSGGSENGYEQYF

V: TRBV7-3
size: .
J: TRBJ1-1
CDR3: CASSLGHTSTEAFF

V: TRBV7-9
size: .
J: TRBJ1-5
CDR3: CASSGGGGNQPQHF

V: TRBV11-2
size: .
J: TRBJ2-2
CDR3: CASSLGRLAGAGELFF

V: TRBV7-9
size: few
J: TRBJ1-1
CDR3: CASSFGAREAFF

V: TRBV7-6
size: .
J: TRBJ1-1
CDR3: CASSLVVREPYFF

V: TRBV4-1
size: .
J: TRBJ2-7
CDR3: CASSQDGVGYEQYF

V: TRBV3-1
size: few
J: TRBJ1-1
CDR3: CASSHLTGGASEAFF

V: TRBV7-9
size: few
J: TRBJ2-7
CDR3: CASSLDGRPYEQYF

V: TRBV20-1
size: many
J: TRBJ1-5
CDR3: CSARDGAKNQPQHF

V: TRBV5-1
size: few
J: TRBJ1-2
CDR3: CASSLSGDGYTF

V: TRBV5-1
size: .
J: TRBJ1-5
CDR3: CASSLDGTGQPQHF

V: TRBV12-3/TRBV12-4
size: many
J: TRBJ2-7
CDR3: CASSPSTGIGEQYF

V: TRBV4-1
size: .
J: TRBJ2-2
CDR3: CASSQRNTGELFF

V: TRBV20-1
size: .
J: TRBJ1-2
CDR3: CSARCRLQNDYGYTF

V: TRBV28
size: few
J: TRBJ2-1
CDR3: CASSGAGGELNEQFF

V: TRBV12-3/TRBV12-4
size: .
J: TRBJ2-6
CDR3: CASRDTGFLSGANVLTF

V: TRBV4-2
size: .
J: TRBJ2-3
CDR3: CASSQATGPTDTQYF

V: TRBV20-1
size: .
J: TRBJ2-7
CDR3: CSARERGWGDEQYF

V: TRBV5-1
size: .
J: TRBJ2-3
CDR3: CASSWGLGADTQYF

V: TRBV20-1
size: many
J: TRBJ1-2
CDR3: CSAVQGVLVGYTF

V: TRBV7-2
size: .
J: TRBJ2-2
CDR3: CANGQSSTGELFF

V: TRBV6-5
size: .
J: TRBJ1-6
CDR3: CASRRRGGSSYNSPLHF

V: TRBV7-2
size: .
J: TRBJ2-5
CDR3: CASSSTVLETQYF

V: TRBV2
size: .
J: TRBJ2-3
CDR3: CASKGSLAGDHTDTQYF

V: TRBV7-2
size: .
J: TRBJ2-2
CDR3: CASRTTGFSGELFF

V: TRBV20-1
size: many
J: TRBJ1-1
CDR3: CSAVRGRARGTEAFF

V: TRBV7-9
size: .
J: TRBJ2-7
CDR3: CASSLSGGEQYF

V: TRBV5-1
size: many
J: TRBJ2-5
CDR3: CASSFGRGGQETQYF

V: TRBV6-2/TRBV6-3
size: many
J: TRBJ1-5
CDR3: CASSTGNQPQHF